This T cell receptor (beta chain) stems from a study of lymphopenia after photon versus proton radiotherapy. Study-wide results and limits: Relative stability marked proton patients; photon patients lost diversity and naive cells. Post-nadir TCR diversity decline inversely tracked overall survival among those who died.

Germline CDR1 and CDR2: LNHDA and SQIVND (reference sequence). Trimming at V came to 6 bases and at J to 4 bases, leaving 7 bases not matched to a gene. The CDR3 covers 15 residues. About this clone: Its specificity is not known.

The protocol was immunoSEQ multiplex PCR, while the TCRdb copy is restricted to in-frame clones and leaves out a portion. The table includes 65,000 to 90,000 clones, roughly 92% detected once. This sequence originates from a woman aged 35 to 49 with cholangiocarcinoma. This specimen was peripheral blood, taken from a patient treated with photon-based radiotherapy. The rearrangement links TRBV19 to TRBJ1-5; 9 nucleotides match TRBD1. DNA of the CDR3: TGTGCCAGTAGCCTCCGGGACAGGGTGAATCAGCCCCAGCATTTT. It yields the protein CASSLRDRVNQPQHF.